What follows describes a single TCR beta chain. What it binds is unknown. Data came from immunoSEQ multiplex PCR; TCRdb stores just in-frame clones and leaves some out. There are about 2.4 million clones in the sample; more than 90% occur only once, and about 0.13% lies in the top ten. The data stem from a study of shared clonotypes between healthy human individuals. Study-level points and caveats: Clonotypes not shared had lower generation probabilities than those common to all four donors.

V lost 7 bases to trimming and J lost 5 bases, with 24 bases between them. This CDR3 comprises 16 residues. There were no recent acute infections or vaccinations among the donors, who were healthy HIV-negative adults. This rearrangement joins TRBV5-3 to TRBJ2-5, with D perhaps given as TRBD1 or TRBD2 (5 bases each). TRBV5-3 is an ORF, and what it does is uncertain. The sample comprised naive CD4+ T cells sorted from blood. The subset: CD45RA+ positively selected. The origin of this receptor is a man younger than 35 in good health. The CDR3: CARGPPWGREVETQYF. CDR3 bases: TGTGCCAGAGGGCCCCCATGGGGGAGAGAGGTGGAGACCCAGTACTTC.